Presented here are 8 T cell receptor beta chains from one specimen sequenced in a study of cytomegalovirus exposure and HLA in healthy donors. PCR used 60 Vbeta primers and 13 Jbeta primers. Sequencing used immunoSEQ multiplex PCR; TCRdb keeps in-frame clones, though not all of them. The sample lists under 150,000 clones, approximately 80% occurring once. The source material was PBMCs. These receptors were collected from a girl aged 2 to 10 in good health and CMV-seronegative.

The rearrangement links TRBV28 to TRBJ2-1; D is unclear. CDR3 length: 11 amino acids. Germline V lookup: CDR1 MDHEN, CDR2 SYDVKM. V was trimmed by 3 bases and J by 8 bases, leaving 5 bases between them. CDR3 nucleotide sequence: TGTGCCAGCAGTTTGCTAGATGAGCAGTTCTTC. Translated, it gives CASSLLDEQFF.

V is TRBV5-1 and J is TRBJ1-2, with D unresolved. The CDR3 length is 14 residues. V was cut by 2 bases and J by 7 bases, with 15 bases left in between. Germline assignment: CDR1 SGHRS and CDR2 YFSETQ. The CDR3 nucleotides are TGCGCCAGCAGCTTACAGATAGGAGGCTCTGGCTACACCTTC. Translating gives CASSLQIGGSGYTF.

This clone has a single count. J is TRBJ1-5 and V is TRBV4-1, with 8 bases matching TRBD1. This CDR3 has 15 residues. The J segment lost 6 bases and the V segment lost 5 bases, leaving 9 bases of the junction unmatched. The germline gives CDR1 MGHRA, CDR2 YSYEKL. CDR3 residues: CASSDWTGLAQPQHF. In nucleotides, the CDR3 is TGCGCCAGCAGCGACTGGACAGGGCTTGCTCAGCCCCAGCATTTT.

The chain employs TRBV4-1 and TRBJ2-5; maybe TRBD1 (6 bases). The J call may not be correct, given that the DNA end is closer to TRBJ2-7. The germline V gene encodes CDR1 MGHRA and CDR2 YSYEKL. This CDR3 spans 15 amino acids. This CDR3 reads CASSQVRGGIYEQYF. Written as DNA, the CDR3 is TGCGCCAGCAGCCAAGTCCGAGGGGGTATTTACGAGCAGTACTTC.

Only one count was recorded for this clone. The chain is built from TRBV5-3 and TRBJ2-3; 9 nucleotides align to TRBD1. TRBV5-3 is an ORF for which the function is uncertain. The V segment lost 2 bases and the J segment 2 bases; nucleotides outside the gene matches: 6. This CDR3 has 16 amino acids. DNA for the CDR3: TGTGCCAGAAGCTTAAAGGGGACAGGGCCCACAGATACGCAGTATTTT. It encodes CARSLKGTGPTDTQYF.

The V and J genes are TRBV2 and TRBJ1-2; D is possibly TRBD1 (6 bases). Germline V gene sequence: CDR1 SNHLY, CDR2 FYNNEI. V lost 4 bases and J lost 7, with 16 bases in between. The CDR3 covers 14 residues. The CDR3: CASSGGRGRSGYTF. CDR3 nucleotide sequence: TGTGCCAGCAGTGGCGGCAGGGGACGCTCTGGCTACACCTTC. Full variable domain (outside the CDR3, taken from reference TRBV2 and TRBJ1-2): EPEVTQTPSHQVTQMGQEVILRCVPISNHLYFYWYRQILGQKVEFLVSFYNNEISEKSEIFDDQFSVERPDGSNFTLKIRSTKLEDSAMYFCASSGGRGRSGYTFGSGTRLTVV.

The chain has TRBV28 and TRBJ2-7; 9 bases align to TRBD2. CDR1 and CDR2 (germline): MDHEN, SYDVKM. Trimming took 5 bases from V and 2 from J; bases not matched to a gene: 7. The CDR3 is 15 residues long. The CDR3 sequence is CASSPIAGAAYEQYF. CDR3 DNA: TGTGCCAGCAGTCCTATAGCGGGAGCTGCCTACGAGCAGTACTTC.

This sequence joins TRBV9 and TRBJ2-3; D is perhaps TRBD2 (6 bases). The CDR3 sequence is 13 residues long. The V gene's germline CDR1 is SGDLS and CDR2 YYNGEE. The ends were cut back, 3 bases at V and 10 bases at J, with 15 bases in the middle. The CDR3 loop reads CASSAGGASAQYF. The CDR3, as DNA: TGTGCCAGCAGCGCCGGAGGGGCCTCTGCGCAGTATTTT.